This T cell receptor (beta chain) was retrieved from a study of blood T cell repertoires in COVID-19. Sequencing was performed with immunoSEQ multiplex PCR; in TCRdb, only in-frame clones are kept and a portion is missing. Among 190,000 or so clones listed, 86% were seen once. Germline assignment: CDR1 KGHSH and CDR2 LQKENI. The CDR3 loop spans 20 amino acids. Trimming at V came to 2 bases and at J to 2 bases, leaving 19 bases not matched to a gene. The sample comprised PBMCs or T cells enriched from blood (not recorded which). This rearrangement joins TRBV18 to TRBJ2-7; 9 bases line up with TRBD2. This TCR was recovered from a woman aged 25 to 39 who had recovered from COVID-19. CDR3 DNA: TGTGCCAGCTCACCAACCCTAGCGGGAAATTTTTTCCCGATCGCCTACGAGCAGTACTTC. It specifies CASSPTLAGNFFPIAYEQYF.